Below are 26 T cell receptor beta chains sequenced from a single sample in a study of blood T cells in healthy people across ages. Primed by a sample-barcoded 5' primer and a J-beta primer mix, a second PCR proceeded for about 6 to 11 cycles. A single record per CDR3 protein comes from TCRdb applying MiXCR to the 5' RACE reads. Of about 1.6 million distinct CDR3 sequences listed, about 35% are singletons. Specimen: blood. All receptors come from a woman aged 25-40 years in good health.

This clonotype was found a few times. The chain uses TRBV27 and TRBJ1-5; tentative D call: TRBD1 (6 bases). Trimming removed 6 bases at V and 7 bases at J, with 16 bases between. Per germline, CDR1 MNHEY and CDR2 SMNVEV (reference sequence). The CDR3 spans 14 residues. The CDR3 reads CASSRTGPRQPQHF. In DNA form, the CDR3 reads TGTGCCAGCAGCCGAACAGGGCCGAGGCAGCCCCAGCATTTT.

The chain recombines TRBV15 with TRBJ2-3; the D is unclear. Germline CDR1 LNHNV, CDR2 YYDKDF (reference sequence). V gave up 0 bases and J gave up 2 bases, with 9 bases separating them. CDR3 length: 15 residues. CDR3 residues: CATSREGIVTDTQYF. CDR3 sequence (DNA): TGTGCCACCAGCAGAGAAGGGATTGTCACAGATACGCAGTATTTT.

The J gene is TRBJ1-6, the V gene TRBV4-1, with D maybe TRBD1 (6 bases). V lost 0 bases, J lost 5 bases, and 17 bases lay in between. There are 18 residues in the CDR3. Per germline, CDR1 MGHRA and CDR2 YSYEKL. CDR3 protein: CASSQEGHASGHNSPLHF. CDR3 nucleotides: TGCGCCAGCAGCCAAGAGGGACACGCCAGCGGACATAATTCACCCCTCCACTTT.

In the case of this clonotype: This clone may be a read error of a much larger clone one base away. V gene TRBV6-5 combines with J gene TRBJ1-2; 9 bases are a match to TRBD1. Germline V gene data show CDR1 as MNHEY and CDR2 as SVGAGI. The CDR3 is 15 residues long. V lost 11 bases and J lost 4; bases outside the gene matches: 14. The DNA of the CDR3 is TGTGCCTGCGCGACACAGGGGGCGGACGGCTATGGCTACACCTTC. This sequence encodes CACATQGADGYGYTF.

The chain combines TRBV27 with TRBJ2-7; D might be TRBD2 (6 bases). Germline-derived CDR1 and CDR2 are MNHEY and SMNVEV (reference sequence). Trimming cost V 2 bases and J 0 bases, with 11 bases left between them. The CDR3 is made up of 15 amino acids. CDR3: CASSLGGRGSYEQYF. CDR3 in DNA: TGTGCCAGCAGTTTAGGAGGGCGGGGCTCCTACGAGCAGTACTTC.

This clonotype appeared a few times. This chain connects TRBV4-1 to TRBJ2-4; 7 nucleotides line up with TRBD2. Germline CDR1 MGHRA, CDR2 YSYEKL. This CDR3 region has 14 residues. Trimming at V came to 1 base and at J to 6 bases, leaving 3 bases not matched to a gene. The CDR3 coding sequence is TGCGCCAGCAGCCAAGGACTAGCACTAAACATTCAGTACTTC. Translated, it gives CASSQGLALNIQYF.

The sample holds a few counts of this clonotype. This chain joins TRBV20-1 and TRBJ2-7, with 11 bases lining up with TRBD1. The CDR3 covers 14 residues. V was clipped by 5 bases and J by 2 bases; unmatched bases: 5. CDR1 DFQATT and CDR2 SNEGSKA come from the germline V gene (reference sequence). CDR3 residues: CSAGRDRGTYEQYF. CDR3 coding DNA: TGCAGTGCTGGCCGGGACAGGGGGACCTACGAGCAGTACTTC.

This chain joins TRBV3-1 and TRBJ1-6; TRBD1 agrees at 8 bases. The ends lost 2 bases at V and 10 bases at J; junction bases unmatched: 7. The CDR3 has 15 amino acids. Germline V gene sequence: CDR1 LGHDT, CDR2 YNNKEL (reference sequence). CDR3 coding DNA: TGTGCCAGCAGCCAATCGGACAGGGAGGGCTCACCCCTCCACTTT. It specifies CASSQSDREGSPLHF.

This clonotype has ten or more counts. The chain links TRBV20-1 to TRBJ2-7; D possibly corresponds to TRBD1 (6 bases). Germline values: CDR1 DFQATT, CDR2 SNEGSKA (reference sequence). Trimming stripped 5 bases from V and 0 bases from J, with 11 bases between. CDR3 length: 13 residues. As DNA, the CDR3 is TGCAGTGCTTTACAGGGAGACTCCTACGAGCAGTACTTC. Protein product: CSALQGDSYEQYF.

This clonotype came up a few times. This chain uses TRBV18 with TRBJ2-1, with a weak D call TRBD1 (6 bases). Germline V lookup: CDR1 KGHSH, CDR2 LQKENI. Between the trimmed V and J ends, which lost 1 base and 1 base, there was a span of 11 bases. This CDR3 spans 16 amino acids. Here the CDR3 reads CASSPLQGGSYNEQFF. The CDR3 DNA sequence: TGTGCCAGCTCACCACTACAAGGGGGATCCTACAATGAGCAGTTCTTC.

The chain links TRBV15 to TRBJ2-7; 8 bases match TRBD2. Germline CDR1 and CDR2: LNHNV and YYDKDF (reference sequence). This CDR3 comprises 16 residues. V dropped 5 bases and J dropped 0; count of bases not matched to a gene: 9. CDR3 coding DNA: TGTGCCACCAGCCTTTTAGCGGGAAGCCTCTCCTACGAGCAGTACTTC. This encodes CATSLLAGSLSYEQYF.

CDR3 residues: CSVEDRGMGQFF. The CDR3 DNA reads as TGCAGCGTTGAAGATCGAGGGATGGGGCAGTTCTTC. This chain connects TRBV29-1 to TRBJ2-1, with a weak D call TRBD2 (5 bases). The CDR3 consists of 12 residues. Per germline, CDR1 SQVTM and CDR2 ANQGSEA. V was clipped by 0 bases and J by 12 bases, with 12 bases between them.

The rearrangement links TRBV6-4 to TRBJ2-1; weak D call: TRBD2 (7 bases). Germline V gene lookup returns CDR1 MRHNA and CDR2 SNTAGT. The CDR3 totals 13 residues. V lost 5 bases, J lost 8 bases, and 13 bases lay in between. The CDR3, as DNA: TGTGCCAGCAGTCATAGGGGGGGCGATGAGCAGTTCTTC. It specifies CASSHRGGDEQFF.

About this clonotype: A much larger clonotype is one base distant, so this may be a read error. The chain links TRBV7-2 to TRBJ2-5; 7 bases are a match to TRBD1. CDR3 length: 16 amino acids. The germline gives CDR1 SGHTA, CDR2 FQGNSA. The CDR3: CASNLLIGTEQETQYF. The CDR3 DNA sequence: TGTGCCAGCAACTTACTAATCGGGACAGAACAAGAGACCCAGTACTTC.

This chain uses TRBV27 with TRBJ1-1; no definite D call. CDR3 length: 13 residues. Trimming removed 6 bases at V and 4 bases at J, with 12 bases between. CDR1 MNHEY and CDR2 SMNVEV come from the germline V gene (reference sequence). The CDR3 nucleotides are TGTGCCAGCAGCCTCTTATTTAGCACTGAAGCTTTCTTT. Translating it yields CASSLLFSTEAFF.

The gene calls are TRBV4-1 and TRBJ1-5; no clear D. Germline CDR1 and CDR2: MGHRA and YSYEKL. V dropped 4 bases and J dropped 7 bases, with 17 bases sitting between them. The CDR3 contains 15 residues. The CDR3 loop reads CASSREGVSAQPQHF. The CDR3 nucleotides are TGCGCCAGCAGCCGCGAAGGAGTTTCCGCCCAGCCCCAGCATTTT.

This rearrangement joins TRBV7-9 to TRBJ2-2; D is undetermined. The V end was cut by 2 bases, the J end by 3 bases, with 13 bases between. The CDR3 covers 16 residues. Germline loops: CDR1 SEHNR, CDR2 FQNEAQ (reference sequence). Here the CDR3 reads CASSLKDGSDTGELFF. The DNA of the CDR3 is TGTGCCAGCAGCTTAAAGGACGGATCAGACACCGGGGAGCTGTTTTTT.

This clonotype has only a few counts. The chain has TRBV29-1 and TRBJ1-4; no clear D gene. The CDR3 is 14 amino acids. The V gene's germline CDR1 is SQVTM and CDR2 ANQGSEA. V was clipped by 6 bases and J by 3 bases, with 14 bases between them. The CDR3 DNA follows: TGCAGCGTCGGTTCGGGGATGGCTAATGAAAAACTGTTTTTT. It is translated as CSVGSGMANEKLFF.

This clonotype was seen more than once but under ten times. The chain links TRBV7-9 to TRBJ2-3; no firm D call. The V gene lost 3 bases and the J gene lost 2 bases, with 12 bases spanning the gap. CDR1 SEHNR and CDR2 FQNEAQ come from the germline V gene (reference sequence). This CDR3 contains 15 residues. CDR3 amino acids: CASSFGRTLTDTQYF. CDR3 sequence (DNA): TGTGCCAGCAGCTTTGGACGGACCCTCACAGATACGCAGTATTTT.

CDR3 nucleotides: TGTGCCAGCAGCCCAATGGGGTGGGATACGCAGTATTTT. Encoded protein: CASSPMGWDTQYF. The gene calls are TRBV11-2 and TRBJ2-3; D unclear. The CDR3 spans 13 residues. V shed 5 bases and J shed 6 bases, with 12 bases lying between them. Per the germline V gene, CDR1 is SGHAT and CDR2 is FQNNGV.

Here the CDR3 reads CASSRGQVSPGEQYF. CDR3 DNA sequence: TGTGCCAGCAGCCGAGGACAGGTGTCGCCGGGCGAGCAGTACTTC. The rearrangement uses TRBV3-1 and TRBJ2-7; TRBD1 aligns across 7 bases. V was clipped by 4 bases and J by 6 bases; unmatched bases: 12. The CDR3 length is 15 residues. The germline CDR1 and CDR2 sequences are LGHDT and YNNKEL (reference sequence).

This clonotype was seen a handful of times. V gene TRBV3-1 combines with J gene TRBJ2-4, with 8 bases that match TRBD2. V lost 4 bases to trimming and J lost 1 base; unmatched junction nucleotides: 12. From germline, CDR1 is LGHDT and CDR2 YNNKEL (reference sequence). This CDR3 contains 18 residues. CDR3 loop: CASSPGGASRHAKNIQYF. DNA for the CDR3: TGTGCCAGCAGCCCGGGGGGGGCTAGCCGACACGCCAAAAACATTCAGTACTTC.

The chain employs TRBV19 and TRBJ1-2; tentative D call: TRBD1 (5 bases). Trimming pared 3 bases from V and 8 bases from J, leaving 19 bases between. CDR1 and CDR2 (germline): LNHDA, SQIVND (reference sequence). The length of the CDR3 is 15 residues. CDR3 protein: CASSMGSQGRRGYTF. CDR3 DNA: TGTGCCAGTAGTATGGGGAGCCAGGGTCGCCGCGGCTACACCTTC.

The chain recombines TRBV5-1 with TRBJ1-1; D gene uncertain. V was cut by 1 base and J by 6 bases, with 10 bases left in between. This CDR3 has 13 residues. Germline-derived CDR1 and CDR2 are SGHRS and YFSETQ. The CDR3 protein is CASSLMQFSEAFF. CDR3 in DNA: TGCGCCAGCAGCTTGATGCAGTTTTCTGAAGCTTTCTTT.

The chain links TRBV7-6 to TRBJ1-2; 9 positions match TRBD1. This CDR3 has 15 amino acids. Germline V gives CDR1 SGHVS, CDR2 FNYEAQ. V lost 4 bases to trimming and J lost 6 bases; unmatched junction nucleotides: 9. The CDR3 spells CASSYAPWTGDGYTF. DNA for the CDR3: TGTGCCAGCAGCTACGCACCCTGGACAGGGGATGGCTACACCTTC.

This clonotype was detected a few times. The chain links TRBV14 to TRBJ2-7, with 8 bases that match TRBD1. The germline V gene encodes CDR1 SGHDN and CDR2 FVKESK. Germline trimming cut 7 bases from V and 9 bases from J; bases unmatched to any gene: 14. The CDR3 sequence is 14 residues long. CDR3 sequence reads: CASNTGGPPSMQYF. CDR3 DNA: TGTGCCAGCAACACAGGGGGTCCCCCGAGCATGCAGTACTTC.